The sequence of this T cell receptor (beta chain) was determined in a study of early T cells in non-severe SARS-CoV-2 infection. Overall study: Chains stayed unpaired after sequencing of bulk RNA from unsorted whole blood.

MiXCR was run by TCRdb on the 5' RACE reads, yielding one entry per CDR3 protein. Of about 68,000 distinct CDR3 sequences listed, roughly a tenth are singletons. V lost 3 bases to trimming and J lost 4 bases, with 12 bases between them. The germline V gene has CDR1 WSHSY and CDR2 SAAADI. The CDR3 runs to 14 residues. This clonotype has only a few counts. The sequencing sample was made of whole blood. The receptor comes from an adult who was a healthcare worker with PCR-confirmed SARS-CoV-2 infection or an uninfected control (not recorded which). The chain couples TRBV10-2 to TRBJ1-1; unclear D gene. CDR3 sequence (DNA): TGCGCCAGCAGTGACGGTACCAGATTCACTGAAGCTTTCTTT. This codes for CASSDGTRFTEAFF.